This T cell receptor (beta chain) was captured in a study of neoadjuvant anti-PD-1 for oral cavity cancer. Study at large: Non-progressing patients received a fourth nivolumab dose near day 43, then surgery on days 50-56.

TCRdb keeps only in-frame clones here, not all; method: immunoSEQ multiplex PCR. The table has about 23,000 clones, about 26% seen once. Time point here: after neoadjuvant nivolumab, at surgical resection. Stage II-IVA oral cavity squamous cell carcinoma was new and untreated by systemic or radiation therapy. These oral cavity squamous cell carcinomas were HPV-negative and locally advanced. This CDR3 region has 15 residues. After removal of 6 bases from V and 3 bases from J, the junction contained 5 bases not matched to a gene. Germline assignment: CDR1 MRHNA and CDR2 SNTAGT. The sequence derives from a person aged 40-85 years with oral cavity squamous cell carcinoma. V is TRBV6-4 and J is TRBJ2-3; 11 nucleotides align to TRBD1. The specimen was tumor tissue, collected after nivolumab (anti-PD-1) treatment. CDR3 loop: CASSEDRGQTDTQYF. The DNA for the CDR3 is TGTGCCAGCAGCGAGGACAGGGGGCAGACAGATACGCAGTATTTT.